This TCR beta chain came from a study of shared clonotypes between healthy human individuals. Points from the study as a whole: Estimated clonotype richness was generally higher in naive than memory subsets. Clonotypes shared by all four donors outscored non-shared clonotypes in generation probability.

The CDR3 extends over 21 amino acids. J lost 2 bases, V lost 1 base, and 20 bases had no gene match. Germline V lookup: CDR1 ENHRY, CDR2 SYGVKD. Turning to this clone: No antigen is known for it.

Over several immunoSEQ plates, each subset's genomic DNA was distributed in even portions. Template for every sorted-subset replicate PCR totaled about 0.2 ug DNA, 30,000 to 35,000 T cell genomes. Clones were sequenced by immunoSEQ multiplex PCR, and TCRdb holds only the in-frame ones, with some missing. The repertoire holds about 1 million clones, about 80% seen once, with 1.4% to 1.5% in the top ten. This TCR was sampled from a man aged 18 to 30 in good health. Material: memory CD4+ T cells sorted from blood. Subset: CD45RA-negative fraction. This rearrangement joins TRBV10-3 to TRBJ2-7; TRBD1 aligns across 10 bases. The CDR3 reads CAISEFFAGTGAASRTYEQYF. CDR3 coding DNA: TGTGCCATCAGTGAGTTCTTTGCGGGGACAGGGGCCGCTTCAAGGACCTACGAGCAGTACTTC.